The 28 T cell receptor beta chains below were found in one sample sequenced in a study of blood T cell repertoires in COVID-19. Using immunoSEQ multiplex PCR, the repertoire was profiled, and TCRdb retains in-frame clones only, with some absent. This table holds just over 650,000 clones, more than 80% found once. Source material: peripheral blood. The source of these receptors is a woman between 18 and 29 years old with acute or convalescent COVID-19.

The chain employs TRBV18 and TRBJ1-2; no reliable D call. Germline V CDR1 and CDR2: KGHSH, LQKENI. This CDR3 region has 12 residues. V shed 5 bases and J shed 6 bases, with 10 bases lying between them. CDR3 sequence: CASSGSRDGYTF. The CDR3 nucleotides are TGTGCCAGCTCAGGCTCGAGGGATGGCTACACCTTC.

The CDR3 nucleotides are TGTGCCAGCAGCTCCCGGACCCAACAGGGCGAGCAGTACTTC. This gives the protein CASSSRTQQGEQYF. This chain links TRBV7-8 with TRBJ2-7; D may be TRBD1 (6 bases). The germline gives CDR1 SGHVS, CDR2 FQNEAQ. This CDR3 has 14 residues. The V end lost 4 bases, the J end lost 6 bases, and 16 bases lay between the germline ends.

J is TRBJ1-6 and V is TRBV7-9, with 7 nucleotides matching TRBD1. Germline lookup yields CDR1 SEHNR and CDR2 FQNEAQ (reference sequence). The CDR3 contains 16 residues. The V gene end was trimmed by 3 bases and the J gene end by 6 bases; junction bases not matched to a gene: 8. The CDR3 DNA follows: TGTGCCAGCAGCTTTGATGGAAACAGGGGTAATTCACCCCTCCACTTT. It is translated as CASSFDGNRGNSPLHF.

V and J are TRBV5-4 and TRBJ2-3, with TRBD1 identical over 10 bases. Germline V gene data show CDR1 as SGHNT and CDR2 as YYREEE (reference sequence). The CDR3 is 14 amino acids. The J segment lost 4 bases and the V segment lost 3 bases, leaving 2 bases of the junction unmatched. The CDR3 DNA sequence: TGTGCCAGCAGCTCGACAGGGGGCCCAGATACGCAGTATTTT. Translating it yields CASSSTGGPDTQYF.

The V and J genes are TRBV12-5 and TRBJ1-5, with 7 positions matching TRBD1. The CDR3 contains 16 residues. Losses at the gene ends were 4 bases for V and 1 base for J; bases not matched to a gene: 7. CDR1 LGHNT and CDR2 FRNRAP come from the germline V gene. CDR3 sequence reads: CASGWGDSPSNQPQHF. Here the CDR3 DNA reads TGTGCTAGTGGTTGGGGGGACAGTCCGAGCAATCAGCCCCAGCATTTT.

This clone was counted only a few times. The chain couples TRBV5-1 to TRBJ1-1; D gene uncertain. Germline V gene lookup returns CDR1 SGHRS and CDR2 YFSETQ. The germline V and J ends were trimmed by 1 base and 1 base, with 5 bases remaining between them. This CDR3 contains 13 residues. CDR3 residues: CASSLSPNTEAFF. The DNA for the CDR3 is TGCGCCAGCAGCTTGAGCCCGAACACTGAAGCTTTCTTT.

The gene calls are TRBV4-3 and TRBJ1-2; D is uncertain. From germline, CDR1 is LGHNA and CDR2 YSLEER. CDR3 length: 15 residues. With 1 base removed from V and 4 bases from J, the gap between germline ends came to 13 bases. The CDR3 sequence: CASSQVFGGPYGYTF. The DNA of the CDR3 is TGCGCCAGCAGCCAAGTATTTGGAGGCCCCTATGGCTACACCTTC.

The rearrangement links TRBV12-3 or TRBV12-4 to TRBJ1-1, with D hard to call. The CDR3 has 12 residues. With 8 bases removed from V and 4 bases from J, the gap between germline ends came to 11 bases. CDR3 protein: CASVGGLTEAFF. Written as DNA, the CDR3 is TGTGCCAGCGTCGGAGGTCTCACTGAAGCTTTCTTT.

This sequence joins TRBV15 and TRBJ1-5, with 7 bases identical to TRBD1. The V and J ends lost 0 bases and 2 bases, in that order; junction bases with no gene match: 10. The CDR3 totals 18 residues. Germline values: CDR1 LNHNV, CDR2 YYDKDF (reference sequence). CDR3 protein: CATSRDFVRQGGNQPQHF. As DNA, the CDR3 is TGTGCCACCAGCAGAGATTTCGTTCGACAGGGAGGCAATCAGCCCCAGCATTTT.

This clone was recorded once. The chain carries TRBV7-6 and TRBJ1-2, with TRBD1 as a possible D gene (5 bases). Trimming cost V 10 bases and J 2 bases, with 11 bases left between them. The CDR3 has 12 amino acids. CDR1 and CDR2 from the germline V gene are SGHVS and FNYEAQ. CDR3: CAIQDENYGYTF. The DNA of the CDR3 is TGTGCCATACAGGATGAAAACTATGGCTACACCTTC.

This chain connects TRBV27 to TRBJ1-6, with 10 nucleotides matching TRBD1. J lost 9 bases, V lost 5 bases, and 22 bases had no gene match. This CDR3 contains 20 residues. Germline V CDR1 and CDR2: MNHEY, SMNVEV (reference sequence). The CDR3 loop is CASSPYPTTTDRGRVSPLHF. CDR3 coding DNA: TGTGCCAGCAGTCCTTATCCGACGACTACGGACAGGGGGAGAGTTTCACCCCTCCACTTT.

Written as DNA, the CDR3 is TGTGCTAGTGGTTTGGTAAAACTCAGCGGGGGAGCCTACGAGCAGTACTTC. This encodes CASGLVKLSGGAYEQYF. V gene TRBV12-5 combines with J gene TRBJ2-7, with TRBD2 matching over 8 bases. Germline V gene data show CDR1 as LGHNT and CDR2 as FRNRAP. This CDR3 is 17 amino acids long. V shed 0 bases and J 2 bases; nucleotides not matched to a gene: 9.

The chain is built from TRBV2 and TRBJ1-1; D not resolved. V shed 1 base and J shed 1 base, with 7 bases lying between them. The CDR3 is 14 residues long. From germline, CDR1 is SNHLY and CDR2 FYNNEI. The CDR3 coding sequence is TGTGCCAGCAGTGAAGTAGAGCAGAACACTGAAGCTTTCTTT. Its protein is CASSEVEQNTEAFF.

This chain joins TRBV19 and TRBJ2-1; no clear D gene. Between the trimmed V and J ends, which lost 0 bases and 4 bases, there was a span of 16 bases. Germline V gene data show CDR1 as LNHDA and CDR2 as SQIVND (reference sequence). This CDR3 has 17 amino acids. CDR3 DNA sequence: TGTGCCAGTAGTATAGATTTCCTACCCTTACCGTACAATGAGCAGTTCTTC. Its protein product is CASSIDFLPLPYNEQFF.

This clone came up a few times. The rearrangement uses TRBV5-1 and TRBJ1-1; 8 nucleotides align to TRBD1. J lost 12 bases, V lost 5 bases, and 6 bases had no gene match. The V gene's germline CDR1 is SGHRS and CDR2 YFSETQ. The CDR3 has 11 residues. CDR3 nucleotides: TGCGCCAGCAGTGGACAGGGTTTGTCTTTCTTT. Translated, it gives CASSGQGLSFF.

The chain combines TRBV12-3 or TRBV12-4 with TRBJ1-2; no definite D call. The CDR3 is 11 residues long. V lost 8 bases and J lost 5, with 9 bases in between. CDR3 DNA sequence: TGTGCCAGCCCCCTGTCGTATGGCTACACCTTC. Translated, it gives CASPLSYGYTF.

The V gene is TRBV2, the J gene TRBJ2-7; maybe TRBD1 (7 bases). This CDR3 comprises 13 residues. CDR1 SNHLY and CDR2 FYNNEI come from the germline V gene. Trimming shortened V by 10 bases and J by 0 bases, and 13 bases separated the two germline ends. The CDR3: CAIGGTDSYEQYF. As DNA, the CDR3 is TGTGCCATCGGAGGGACAGACTCCTACGAGCAGTACTTC.

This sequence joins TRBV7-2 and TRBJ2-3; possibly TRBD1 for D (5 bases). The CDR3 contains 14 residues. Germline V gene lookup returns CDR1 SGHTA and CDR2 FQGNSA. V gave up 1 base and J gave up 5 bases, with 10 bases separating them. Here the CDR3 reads CASSLGGNGDTQYF. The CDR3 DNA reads TGTGCCAGCAGCTTAGGGGGCAACGGAGATACGCAGTATTTT.

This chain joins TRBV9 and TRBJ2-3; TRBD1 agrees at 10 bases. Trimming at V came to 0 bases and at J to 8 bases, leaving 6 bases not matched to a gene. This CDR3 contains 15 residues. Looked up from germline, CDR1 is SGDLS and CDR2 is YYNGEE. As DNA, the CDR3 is TGTGCCAGCAGCGTAGGACAGGGGGCCAAGCGTACGCAGTATTTT. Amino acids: CASSVGQGAKRTQYF.

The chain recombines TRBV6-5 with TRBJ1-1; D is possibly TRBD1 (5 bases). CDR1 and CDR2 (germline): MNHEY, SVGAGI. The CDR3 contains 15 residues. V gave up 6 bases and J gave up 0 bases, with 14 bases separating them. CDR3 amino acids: CASSQQVPMNTEAFF. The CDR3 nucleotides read TGTGCCAGCAGCCAACAGGTTCCCATGAACACTGAAGCTTTCTTT.

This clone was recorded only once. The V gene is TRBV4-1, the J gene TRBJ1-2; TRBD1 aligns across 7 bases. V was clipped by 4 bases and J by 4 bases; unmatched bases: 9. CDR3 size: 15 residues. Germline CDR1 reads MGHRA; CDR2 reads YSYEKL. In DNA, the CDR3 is TGCGCCAGCAGCCCTTCCGGACAGGTTGTCTATGGCTACACCTTC. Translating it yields CASSPSGQVVYGYTF.

CDR3 amino acids: CASSVAERQGVEKLFF. In DNA, the CDR3 is TGTGCCAGCAGCGTAGCGGAGCGACAGGGGGTTGAAAAACTGTTTTTT. V gene TRBV9 combines with J gene TRBJ1-4; 9 positions match TRBD1. This CDR3 is built from 16 residues. CDR1 is SGDLS and CDR2 is YYNGEE in the germline V gene. Trimming cost V 0 bases and J 7 bases; bases outside gene matches: 7.

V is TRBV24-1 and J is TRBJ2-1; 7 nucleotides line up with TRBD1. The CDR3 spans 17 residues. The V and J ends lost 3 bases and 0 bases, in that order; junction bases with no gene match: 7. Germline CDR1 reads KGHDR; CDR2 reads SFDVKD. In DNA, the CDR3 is TGTGCCACCAGTGATCCGGACAGGTCCCACTCCTACAATGAGCAGTTCTTC. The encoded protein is CATSDPDRSHSYNEQFF.

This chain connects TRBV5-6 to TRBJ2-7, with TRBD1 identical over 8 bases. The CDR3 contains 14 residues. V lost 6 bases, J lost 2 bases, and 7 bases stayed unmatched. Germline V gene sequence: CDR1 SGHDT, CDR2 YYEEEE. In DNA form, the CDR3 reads TGTGCCAGCAAGGAGGGGGACAGGCCCTACGAGCAGTACTTC. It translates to CASKEGDRPYEQYF.

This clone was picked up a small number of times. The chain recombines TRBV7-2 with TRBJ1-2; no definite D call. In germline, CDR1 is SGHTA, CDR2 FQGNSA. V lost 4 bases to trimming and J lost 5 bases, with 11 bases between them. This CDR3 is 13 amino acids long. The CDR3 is CASSSSLAYGYTF. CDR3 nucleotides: TGTGCCAGCAGCTCCAGTCTGGCTTATGGCTACACCTTC.

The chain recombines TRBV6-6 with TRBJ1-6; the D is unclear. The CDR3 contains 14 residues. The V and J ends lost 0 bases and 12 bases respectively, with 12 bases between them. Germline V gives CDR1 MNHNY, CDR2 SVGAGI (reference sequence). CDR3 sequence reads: CASSYSKVGEPLHF. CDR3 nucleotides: TGTGCCAGCAGTTACTCGAAGGTGGGAGAACCCCTCCACTTT.

CDR3 loop: CASSPLLGGNYGYTF. The CDR3 coding sequence is TGCGCCAGCAGCCCCCTGCTTGGGGGCAACTATGGCTACACCTTC. The J gene is TRBJ1-2, the V gene TRBV5-1, with D perhaps TRBD1 (6 bases). The CDR3 length is 15 residues. V lost 4 bases, J lost 2 bases, and 15 bases lay in between. CDR1 and CDR2 (germline): SGHRS, YFSETQ.

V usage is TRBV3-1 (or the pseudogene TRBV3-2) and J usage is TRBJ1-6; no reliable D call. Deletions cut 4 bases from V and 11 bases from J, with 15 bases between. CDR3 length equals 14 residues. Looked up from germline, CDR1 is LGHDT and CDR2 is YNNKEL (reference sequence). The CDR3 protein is CASSRTGSIAPLHF. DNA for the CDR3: TGTGCCAGCAGCCGAACTGGTAGTATAGCACCCCTCCACTTT.